Listed here are 32 T cell receptor beta chains from one sample, sequenced in a study of T cell responses to AZD1222 COVID-19 vaccine. Here immunoSEQ multiplex PCR was the method, and the copy in TCRdb shows in-frame clones only, minus some. The data show fewer than 120,000 clones, about 88% seen once. This specimen consisted of peripheral blood, obtained on day 0 of AZD1222 vaccination. These receptors were collected from an adult in good health.

The chain employs TRBV7-8 and TRBJ1-1; D is possibly TRBD1 (5 bases). Looked up from germline, CDR1 is SGHVS and CDR2 is FQNEAQ. There are 16 residues in the CDR3. Trimming took off 5 bases at V and 4 bases at J, with 20 bases between the two ends. The chain's CDR3 is CASSARFSWGGTEAFF. Here the CDR3 DNA reads TGTGCCAGCAGCGCGCGTTTTTCATGGGGGGGCACTGAAGCTTTCTTT.

The gene calls are TRBV6-5 and TRBJ1-2; possibly TRBD1 for D (5 bases). Germline lookup yields CDR1 MNHEY and CDR2 SVGAGI. The V end lost 0 bases, the J end lost 3 bases, and 8 bases lay between the germline ends. The length of the CDR3 is 14 residues. CDR3 coding DNA: TGTGCCAGCAGTTACTCTGGGGGTCACTATGGCTACACCTTC. The encoded protein is CASSYSGGHYGYTF.

V and J are TRBV6-5 and TRBJ1-2; unclear D gene. This CDR3 spans 12 amino acids. CDR1 and CDR2 from the germline V gene are MNHEY and SVGAGI. Trimming took 0 bases from V and 8 from J, leaving 7 bases between them. The CDR3 sequence: CASSYSGYGYTF. For the CDR3, the DNA is TGTGCCAGCAGTTACTCTGGTTACGGCTACACCTTC.

The V and J genes are TRBV4-1 and TRBJ1-5, with D unclear. V shed 4 bases and J shed 1 base, with 11 bases lying between them. This CDR3 has 15 amino acids. The V gene's germline CDR1 is MGHRA and CDR2 YSYEKL. CDR3 loop: CASSPWAGSNQPQHF. DNA for the CDR3: TGCGCCAGCAGCCCATGGGCTGGGAGCAATCAGCCCCAGCATTTT.

This clone was found once. The V and J genes are TRBV6-5 and TRBJ2-5, with a weak D call TRBD2 (6 bases). CDR1 is MNHEY and CDR2 is SVGAGI in the germline V gene. Trimming removed 0 bases at V and 4 bases at J, with 15 bases between. CDR3 length: 16 amino acids. The CDR3 is CASSYSPAGGRETQYF. The CDR3 nucleotides read TGTGCCAGCAGTTACTCTCCCGCCGGAGGGAGAGAGACCCAGTACTTC.

The rearrangement links TRBV5-8 to TRBJ1-5; no clear D gene. The CDR3 runs to 15 residues. Trimming removed 2 bases at V and 6 bases at J, with 15 bases between. Per germline, CDR1 SGHTS and CDR2 YDEGEE. The CDR3 nucleotides read TGTGCCAGCAGCTTAAAATCTACGGCGGGTCAGCCCCAGCATTTT. Translated: CASSLKSTAGQPQHF.

CDR3 region: CASSLGEIVSGYTF. CDR3 in DNA: TGTGCCAGCAGCTTAGGGGAAATAGTTAGCGGCTACACCTTC. The chain is built from TRBV7-9 and TRBJ1-2, with D hard to call. Germline V CDR1 and CDR2: SEHNR, FQNEAQ (reference sequence). Deletions cut 1 base from V and 8 bases from J, with 14 bases between. This CDR3 has 14 residues.

This chain links TRBV2 with TRBJ2-1; D might be TRBD2 (6 bases). Germline CDR1 SNHLY, CDR2 FYNNEI. CDR3 size: 14 residues. V lost 7 bases to trimming and J lost 9 bases, with 19 bases between them. The CDR3 bases are TGTGCCAGCACCGAGACTCAGGGACTCCTTGAGCAGTTCTTC. Translating gives CASTETQGLLEQFF. The variable domain in full, with the rest retrieved from reference TRBV2 and TRBJ2-1, is EPEVTQTPSHQVTQMGQEVILRCVPISNHLYFYWYRQILGQKVEFLVSFYNNEISEKSEIFDDQFSVERPDGSNFTLKIRSTKLEDSAMYFCASTETQGLLEQFFGPGTRLTVL.

The chain carries TRBV18 and TRBJ1-5, with D unclear. The CDR3 covers 13 residues. V gave up 2 bases and J gave up 8 bases, with 10 bases separating them. The germline CDR1 and CDR2 sequences are KGHSH and LQKENI. CDR3 DNA: TGTGCCAGCTCACCAGGGTTCGAGGAGCCCCAGCATTTT. Translating gives CASSPGFEEPQHF.

Turning to this clone: Other nucleotide sequences from this sample produce the same CDR3. The genes are TRBV7-6 and TRBJ2-1; TRBD2 aligns across 7 bases. The trim removed 1 base at V and 4 bases at J, leaving 4 bases unmatched. Germline CDR1 SGHVS, CDR2 FNYEAQ. CDR3 length: 15 residues. The CDR3 bases are TGTGCCAGCAGCTTAGAGCGGGGCCCATACAATGAGCAGTTCTTC. It is translated as CASSLERGPYNEQFF.

This clone has a handful of counts. The chain carries TRBV27 and TRBJ2-1, with D possibly TRBD2 on 7 matching bases. V lost 4 bases, J lost 5 bases, and 18 bases lay in between. The CDR3 has 16 amino acids. Germline V gene lookup returns CDR1 MNHEY and CDR2 SMNVEV (reference sequence). The CDR3 coding sequence is TGTGCCAGCAGTTCCCGGGGGGCCGGGTTAGACAATGAGCAGTTCTTC. Translated, it gives CASSSRGAGLDNEQFF.

This clone was counted a few times. This chain connects TRBV7-6 to TRBJ2-7; 7 bases are a match to TRBD1. The CDR3 is made up of 15 amino acids. The V segment lost 2 bases and the J segment 7 bases; nucleotides outside the gene matches: 11. Germline V CDR1 and CDR2: SGHVS, FNYEAQ. CDR3 coding DNA: TGTGCCAGCAGCTTAACAGGGGCTGACGGTCAGGAGCAGTACTTC. This gives the protein CASSLTGADGQEQYF.

V usage is TRBV7-2 and J usage is TRBJ2-7; no definite D call. The germline V gene encodes CDR1 SGHTA and CDR2 FQGNSA. The CDR3 loop spans 14 amino acids. V was trimmed by 1 base and J by 7 bases, leaving 14 bases between them. CDR3 region: CASSLGTNQREQYF. CDR3 bases: TGTGCCAGCAGCTTAGGGACGAACCAAAGGGAGCAGTACTTC.

The chain carries TRBV12-3 or TRBV12-4 and TRBJ2-1, with unresolved D. The V end lost 1 base, the J end lost 13 bases, and 14 bases lay between the germline ends. There are 13 residues in the CDR3. CDR3 protein: CASSLGEAGGQFF. Written as DNA, the CDR3 is TGTGCCAGCAGTTTAGGAGAAGCTGGCGGCCAGTTCTTC.

The chain joins TRBV5-4 to TRBJ2-2; 7 positions agree with TRBD1. Germline trimming cut 2 bases from V and 5 bases from J; bases unmatched to any gene: 9. The CDR3 consists of 16 residues. Germline V gene data show CDR1 as SGHNT and CDR2 as YYREEE (reference sequence). CDR3 bases: TGTGCCAGCAGCTTTAGGAGAACAGGGGAAACCGGGGAGCTGTTTTTT. It yields the protein CASSFRRTGETGELFF. Full variable domain (remainder filled in from reference TRBV5-4 and TRBJ2-2): ETGVTQSPTHLIKTRGQQVTLRCSSQSGHNTVSWYQQALGQGPQFIFQYYREEENGRGNFPPRFSGLQFPNYSSELNVNALELDDSALYLCASSFRRTGETGELFFGEGSRLTVL.

This clone was seen just once. The DNA for the CDR3 is TGTGCCAGCAGCGCCCTCCCGGGACAGGGGGCCCCCCTCTATGGCTACACCTTC. Translation: CASSALPGQGAPLYGYTF. This chain links TRBV27 with TRBJ1-2, with TRBD1 matching 12 bases. The CDR3 spans 18 residues. J lost 4 bases, V lost 6 bases, and 15 bases had no gene match. CDR1 MNHEY and CDR2 SMNVEV come from the germline V gene (reference sequence).

The chain employs TRBV3-1 (or the pseudogene TRBV3-2) and TRBJ1-2; D is unresolved. V lost 0 bases and J 4 bases, leaving 9 bases between the germline ends. Germline assignment: CDR1 LGHDT and CDR2 YNNKEL (reference sequence). The CDR3 is made up of 14 amino acids. CDR3 DNA: TGTGCCAGCAGCCAAGAATTGATGGGCTATGGCTACACCTTC. Translating it yields CASSQELMGYGYTF.

The rearrangement joins TRBV27 to TRBJ2-1; weak D call: TRBD2 (6 bases). CDR3 size: 17 residues. Trimming cost V 1 base and J 4 bases, with 17 bases left between them. Germline V gene sequence: CDR1 MNHEY, CDR2 SMNVEV (reference sequence). The CDR3 here is CASSLYSPGARYNEQFF. In DNA form, the CDR3 reads TGTGCCAGCAGTTTATATTCCCCGGGAGCCCGTTACAATGAGCAGTTCTTC.

The chain uses TRBV27 and TRBJ2-6; D remains unclear. The CDR3 has 13 residues. The V end lost 6 bases, the J end lost 0 bases, and 3 bases lay between the germline ends. From germline, CDR1 is MNHEY and CDR2 SMNVEV (reference sequence). The CDR3 DNA sequence: TGTGCCAGCAGGAGCTCTGGGGCCAACGTCCTGACTTTC. Translation gives CASRSSGANVLTF.

The chain combines TRBV11-2 with TRBJ1-1, with 9 bases matching TRBD1. Per germline, CDR1 SGHAT and CDR2 FQNNGV. The junction had 12 bases not matched to a gene; V was cut back by 4 bases and J by 6 bases. CDR3 size: 16 residues. The DNA of the CDR3 is TGTGCCAGCAGCTCTATGGACAGGGGACCTATCCCTGAAGCTTTCTTT. Residues: CASSSMDRGPIPEAFF.

The rearrangement joins TRBV5-1 to TRBJ1-2; unclear D gene. The CDR3 has 13 residues. Trimming cost V 2 bases and J 6 bases, with 11 bases left between them. In germline, CDR1 is SGHRS, CDR2 YFSETQ. The chain's CDR3 is CASSLPGMNGYTF. The CDR3 nucleotides read TGCGCCAGCAGCTTACCGGGCATGAATGGCTACACCTTC.

The V call is TRBV2, the J call TRBJ1-3; D remains unclear. Trimming took 4 bases from V and 0 from J, leaving 10 bases between them. The CDR3 extends over 15 amino acids. In germline, CDR1 is SNHLY, CDR2 FYNNEI. The CDR3 DNA is TGTGCCAGCAGTGTCTCTGGGAGCTCTGGAAACACCATATATTTT. It yields the protein CASSVSGSSGNTIYF.

The CDR3 nucleotides read TGTGCCAGCAGTCGCAGCCAGGGCCCCCGGGGCTATGGCTACACCTTC. Encoded protein: CASSRSQGPRGYGYTF. The rearrangement joins TRBV6-2 or TRBV6-3 to TRBJ1-2; tentatively, D is TRBD1 (5 bases). The CDR3 consists of 16 residues. The V and J ends lost 5 bases and 4 bases respectively, with 20 bases between them. Germline loops: CDR1 MNHEY, CDR2 SVGEGT.

This clone came up once. V and J are TRBV6-5 and TRBJ1-2; tentative D call: TRBD1 (6 bases). Looked up from germline, CDR1 is MNHEY and CDR2 is SVGAGI. Deletions cut 6 bases from V and 3 bases from J, with 17 bases between. The CDR3 totals 15 residues. CDR3: CASSSGGAHYYGYTF. In DNA, the CDR3 is TGTGCCAGCAGCTCTGGGGGGGCCCACTACTATGGCTACACCTTC.

The chain joins TRBV2 to TRBJ1-6, with D maybe TRBD1 (6 bases). The germline CDR1 and CDR2 sequences are SNHLY and FYNNEI. The germline V and J ends were trimmed by 1 base and 11 bases, with 12 bases remaining between them. CDR3 length equals 14 residues. The CDR3 sequence: CASSEGQEGAPLHF. DNA for the CDR3: TGTGCCAGCAGTGAAGGGCAGGAGGGGGCACCCCTCCACTTT.

J is TRBJ1-6 and V is TRBV6-2 or TRBV6-3; 11 bases agree with TRBD1. Per germline, CDR1 MNHEY and CDR2 SVGEGT. After removal of 6 bases from V and 10 bases from J, the junction contained 5 bases not matched to a gene. The CDR3 spans 14 residues. CDR3 in amino acids: CASSLDRGLSPLHF. As DNA, the CDR3 is TGTGCCAGCAGCCTGGACAGGGGGCTCTCACCCCTCCACTTT.

The chain joins TRBV5-1 to TRBJ1-5; D is uncertain. V gave up 0 bases and J gave up 4 bases, with 5 bases separating them. The CDR3 totals 13 residues. CDR1 and CDR2 from the germline V gene are SGHRS and YFSETQ. DNA of the CDR3: TGCGCCAGCAGCTTGGAATTGAATCAGCCCCAGCATTTT. Translated: CASSLELNQPQHF.

J is TRBJ1-5 and V is TRBV5-5, with D unresolved. Germline V lookup: CDR1 SGHKS, CDR2 YYEKEE (reference sequence). CDR3 size: 12 residues. V lost 7 bases, J lost 0 bases, and 5 bases lay in between. In nucleotides, the CDR3 is TGTGCCAGCGGTGATAGCAATCAGCCCCAGCATTTT. It translates to CASGDSNQPQHF.

The chain carries TRBV19 and TRBJ2-7, with TRBD1 matching 8 bases. V lost 5 bases and J lost 3; bases outside the gene matches: 3. CDR1 is LNHDA and CDR2 is SQIVND in the germline V gene (reference sequence). This CDR3 is 13 amino acids long. In nucleotides, the CDR3 is TGTGCCAGTAGTTCGGGACAGGACTACGAGCAGTACTTC. Translating it yields CASSSGQDYEQYF.

This clone was seen only once. The chain joins TRBV18 to TRBJ2-7; D gene unclear. This CDR3 contains 13 residues. Looked up from germline, CDR1 is KGHSH and CDR2 is LQKENI. Trimming cost V 0 bases and J 7 bases, with 10 bases left between them. The CDR3 spells CASSPPSISEQYF. The CDR3 bases are TGTGCCAGCTCACCACCCTCCATTTCTGAGCAGTACTTC.

V usage is TRBV30 and J usage is TRBJ2-7; possible D gene TRBD1, 7 bases. The germline V and J ends were trimmed by 3 bases and 6 bases, with 15 bases remaining between them. CDR1 GTSNPN and CDR2 SVGIG come from the germline V gene (reference sequence). CDR3 length: 13 residues. DNA for the CDR3: TGTGCCTGGAGAGGGAGACAGGGAGGCGAGCAGTACTTC. Residues: CAWRGRQGGEQYF.

This chain uses TRBV29-1 with TRBJ2-7; no reliable D call. Germline CDR1 is SQVTM and CDR2 is ANQGSEA. This CDR3 has 15 residues. V was cut by 7 bases and J by 0 bases, with 19 bases left in between. The CDR3 nucleotides read TGCAGCGCTGTAGGTTTCGATGAAAGCTCCTACGAGCAGTACTTC. It specifies CSAVGFDESSYEQYF.